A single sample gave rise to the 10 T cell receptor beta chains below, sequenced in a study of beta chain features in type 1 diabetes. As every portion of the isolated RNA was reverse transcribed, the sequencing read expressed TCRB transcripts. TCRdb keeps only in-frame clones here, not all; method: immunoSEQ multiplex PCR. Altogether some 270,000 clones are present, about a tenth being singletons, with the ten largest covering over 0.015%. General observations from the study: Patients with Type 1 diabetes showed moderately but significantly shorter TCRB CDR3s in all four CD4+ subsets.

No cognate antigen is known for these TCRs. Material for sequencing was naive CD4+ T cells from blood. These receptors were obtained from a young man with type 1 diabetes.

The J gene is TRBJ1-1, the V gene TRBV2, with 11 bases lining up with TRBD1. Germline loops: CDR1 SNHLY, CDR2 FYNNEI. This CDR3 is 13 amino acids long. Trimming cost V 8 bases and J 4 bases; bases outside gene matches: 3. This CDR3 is CASGGQGVTEAFF. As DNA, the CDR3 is TGTGCCAGCGGGGGACAGGGGGTCACTGAAGCTTTCTTT. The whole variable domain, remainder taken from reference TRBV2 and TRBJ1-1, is EPEVTQTPSHQVTQMGQEVILRCVPISNHLYFYWYRQILGQKVEFLVSFYNNEISEKSEIFDDQFSVERPDGSNFTLKIRSTKLEDSAMYFCASGGQGVTEAFFGQGTRLTVV.

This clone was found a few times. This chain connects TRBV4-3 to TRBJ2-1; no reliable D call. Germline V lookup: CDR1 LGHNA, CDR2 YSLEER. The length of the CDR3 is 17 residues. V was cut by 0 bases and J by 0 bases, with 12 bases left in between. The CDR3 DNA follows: TGCGCCAGCAGCCAAGATCTGCCACAGAGCTCCTACAATGAGCAGTTCTTC. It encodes CASSQDLPQSSYNEQFF.

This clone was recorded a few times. CDR3 in amino acids: CASSIRGGDTGELFF. For the CDR3, the DNA is TGTGCCAGCAGTATCCGGGGGGGCGACACCGGGGAGCTGTTTTTT. The chain recombines TRBV6-1 with TRBJ2-2; 8 nucleotides match TRBD2. Germline loops: CDR1 MNHNS, CDR2 SASEGT. Trimming removed 5 bases from V and 3 bases from J; junction bases left unmatched: 5. The CDR3 is 15 residues long.

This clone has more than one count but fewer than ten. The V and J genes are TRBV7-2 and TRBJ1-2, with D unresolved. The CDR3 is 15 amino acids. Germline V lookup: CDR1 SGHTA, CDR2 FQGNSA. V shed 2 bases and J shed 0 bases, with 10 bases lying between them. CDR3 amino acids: CASSLRRGPNYGYTF. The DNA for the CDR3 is TGTGCCAGCAGCTTACGTCGGGGTCCTAACTATGGCTACACCTTC.

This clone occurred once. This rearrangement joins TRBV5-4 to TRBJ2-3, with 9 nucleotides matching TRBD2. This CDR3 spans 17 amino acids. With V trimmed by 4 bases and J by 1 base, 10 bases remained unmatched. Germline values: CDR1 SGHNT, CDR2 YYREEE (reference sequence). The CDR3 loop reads CASSLRGGALGTDTQYF. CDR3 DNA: TGTGCCAGCAGCCTGCGCGGGGGGGCGTTGGGCACAGATACGCAGTATTTT.

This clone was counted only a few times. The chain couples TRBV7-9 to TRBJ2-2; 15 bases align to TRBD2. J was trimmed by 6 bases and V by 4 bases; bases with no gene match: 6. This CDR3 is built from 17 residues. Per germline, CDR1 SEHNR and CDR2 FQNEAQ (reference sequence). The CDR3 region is CASSSGLAGGAAGELFF. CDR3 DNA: TGTGCCAGCAGCTCGGGACTAGCGGGGGGTGCGGCCGGGGAGCTGTTTTTT.

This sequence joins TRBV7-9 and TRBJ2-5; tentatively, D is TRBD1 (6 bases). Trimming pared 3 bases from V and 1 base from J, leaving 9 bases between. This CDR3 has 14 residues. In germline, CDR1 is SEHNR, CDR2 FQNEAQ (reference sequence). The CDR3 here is CASSFQTGQETQYF. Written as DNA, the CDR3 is TGTGCCAGCAGCTTCCAGACAGGCCAAGAGACCCAGTACTTC.

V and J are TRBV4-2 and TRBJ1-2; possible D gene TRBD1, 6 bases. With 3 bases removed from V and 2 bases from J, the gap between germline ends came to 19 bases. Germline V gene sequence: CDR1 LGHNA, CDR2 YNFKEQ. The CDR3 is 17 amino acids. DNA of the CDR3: TGTGCCAGCAGCCATACTCTGAGGGGACAAAGCAACTATGGCTACACCTTC. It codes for CASSHTLRGQSNYGYTF.

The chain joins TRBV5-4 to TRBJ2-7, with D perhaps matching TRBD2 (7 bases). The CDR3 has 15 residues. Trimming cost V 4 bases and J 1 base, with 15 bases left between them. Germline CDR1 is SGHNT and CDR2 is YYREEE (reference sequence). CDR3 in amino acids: CASSPGGGQSYEQYF. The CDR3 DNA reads TGTGCCAGCAGCCCGGGGGGCGGGCAATCCTACGAGCAGTACTTC.

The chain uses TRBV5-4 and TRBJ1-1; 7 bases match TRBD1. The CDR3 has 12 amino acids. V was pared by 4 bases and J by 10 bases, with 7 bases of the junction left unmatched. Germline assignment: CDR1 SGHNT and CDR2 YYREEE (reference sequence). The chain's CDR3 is CASSQTGTRAFF. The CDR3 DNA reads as TGTGCCAGCAGCCAGACAGGGACCAGAGCTTTCTTT.